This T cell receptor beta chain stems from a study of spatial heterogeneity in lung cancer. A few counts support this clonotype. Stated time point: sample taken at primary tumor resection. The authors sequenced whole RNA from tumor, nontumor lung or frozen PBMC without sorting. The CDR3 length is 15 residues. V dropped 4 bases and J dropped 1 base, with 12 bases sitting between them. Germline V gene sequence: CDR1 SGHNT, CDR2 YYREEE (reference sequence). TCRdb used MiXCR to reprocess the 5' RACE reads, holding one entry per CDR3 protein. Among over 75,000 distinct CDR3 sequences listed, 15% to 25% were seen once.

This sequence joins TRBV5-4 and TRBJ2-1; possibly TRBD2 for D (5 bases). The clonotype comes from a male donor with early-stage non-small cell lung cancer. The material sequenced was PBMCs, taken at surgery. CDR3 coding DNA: TGTGCCAGCAGCCCGGACTCTCCATCCTACAATGAGCAGTTCTTC. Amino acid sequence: CASSPDSPSYNEQFF.